The clone carrying this TCR beta chain was seen just once. Its antigen is currently unknown. This table comes from immunoSEQ multiplex PCR, and its TCRdb copy is limited to in-frame clones, with some not included. The sample holds about 88,000 clones; roughly 82% are singletons and the top ten take around 5%. As to time point: baseline, week 1 (first vaccination visit). Treatment noted: pre-vaccination baseline after standard-of-care therapy. The data belong to a study of a mutant IDH1 vaccine in newly diagnosed glioma. On the study more broadly: The earlier regimen, radiotherapy, temozolomide, or both, was most often both. The study's findings and limits: Overall, roughly 95% of patients had vaccine-induced immune responses.

The CDR3 totals 13 residues. Germline CDR1 and CDR2: MNHEY and SVGAGI. V shed 6 bases and J 6 bases; nucleotides not matched to a gene: 8. The specimen comprised PBMCs, sampled from a glioma patient treated with radiotherapy, temozolomide or both. The chain employs TRBV6-5 and TRBJ2-7; 7 nucleotides align to TRBD1. The receptor comes from a man aged 35 to 55 with glioma. Some clones in this sample may be carry-over from other donors' samples. The CDR3 loop is CASRINRGSEQYF. The DNA for the CDR3 is TGTGCCAGCAGGATCAACAGGGGTAGCGAGCAGTACTTC.